This TCR beta chain derives from a study of T cell repertoires in cytomegalovirus infection (dated by TCRdb to about 2019). The study in broad terms: The peptide stimulations were aimed at well-studied HLA-B-restricted epitopes as well as recently identified HLA-C-restricted CMV epitopes, whose presentation resists viral immunomodulation. Because public TCR beta signatures pointed to carriage of CMV infection together with the matching HLA type, the HLA type of each donor mattered for the analysis. Broad study findings and their caveats: In the ex vivo response, HLA-C-restricted CMV-specific TCR beta clonotypes were dominant, and in two of eight donors the single most frequent clonotype came from this HLA-C-restricted group. In both this cohort and an independent cohort of more than 350 donors, the cumulative frequency of public TCR beta family members distinguished carriers of CMV infection plus the relevant HLA type.

From the cysteine up to the phenylalanine, the CDR3 has a length of 14 residues. Only the CDR3 part of the read is kept: 42 bases, read in frame from the first base. Looking up the germline V gene (reference sequence) yields CDR1 LNHDA and CDR2 SQIVND. Deletion took 2 bases off V and 4 bases off J, with a span of 11 bases between the germline ends. Taken with the paper, the label for treatment or condition translates to: in vitro stimulation with specific CMV peptide epitopes to enrich CMV-specific T cells. With respect to this clonotype: The clone's antigen remains unknown. Qualities for individual bases were not recorded, and no much larger clone is one base off.

Sequencer: Illumina HiSeq 1500. TCRdb reran the public reads through fastp at Q25 and MiXCR, keeping productive beta chains. When rows share a CDR3 protein, they turn into one entry using the most common DNA and genes. The table for this sample lists 650,000 to 900,000 distinct CDR3 sequences; under 35% of them were counted only once. The ten most abundant clones make up roughly 14% of the sample. The receptor chain draws on TRBV19 and TRBJ1-2; confidence is insufficient to name the D gene. The clonotype was recovered from a human donor in good health (CMV status not recorded). Some clones in this sample may be carry-over from other donors' samples. The material was cultured CD8+ T cells from PBMCs, obtained from culture after CMV antigen stimulation. The bases read TGTGCCAGTAGTATATTTGGGGAAGCCTATGGCTACACCTTC. This translates into CASSIFGEAYGYTF. Supplemented by the reference TRBV19 and TRBJ1-2 proteins around the CDR3, the complete variable domain is DGGITQSPKYLFRKEGQNVTLSCEQNLNHDAMYWYRQDPGQGLRLIYYSQIVNDFQKGDIAEGYSVSREKKESFPLTVTSAQKNPTAFYLCASSIFGEAYGYTFGSGTRLTVV.